These T cell receptor beta chains were read from a single sample in a study of blood T cells in healthy people across ages. A single record per CDR3 protein comes from TCRdb applying MiXCR to the 5' RACE reads. In the table there are 710,000 or so distinct CDR3 sequences, approximately 21% of which are singletons. The sequenced sample was blood. The receptors derive from a man between 65 and 80 years old in good health. Both conserved end residues are part of each CDR3. The D gene is left open where the match is weak. A clone size is listed for some rows: how often the clone was seen (once, few, many), or a class if it is expanded.

V gene	D gene	clone size	J gene	CDR3 DNA	CDR3 protein
TRBV7-2	-	-	TRBJ1-3	TGTGCCAGCAGCTTAAGACAGCGCAGCTCTGGAAACACCATATATTTT	CASSLRQRSSGNTIYF
TRBV15	TRBD2	few	TRBJ2-3	TGTGCCACCAGCAGGACCCCAGCGGGGGGGGCCACAGGTACGCAGTATTTT	CATSRTPAGGATGTQYF
TRBV12-3/TRBV12-4	-	-	TRBJ2-5	TGTGCCAGCTCCATTTTGGGATTGCAAGAGACCCAGTACTTC	CASSILGLQETQYF
TRBV5-1	-	once	TRBJ2-4	TGCGCCAGCAGCCTGGACGGGGCTAGATTAGCCAAAAACATTCAGTACTTC	CASSLDGARLAKNIQYF
TRBV12-3/TRBV12-4	TRBD1	few	TRBJ1-3	TGTGCCAGTACCCTCACAGGGGGCGGGGGAAACACCATATATTTT	CASTLTGGGGNTIYF
TRBV4-3	-	few	TRBJ2-2	TGCGCCAGCAATCCTGCGTTAGGCACCGGGGAGCTGTTTTTT	CASNPALGTGELFF
TRBV7-8	-	-	TRBJ2-1	TGTGCCAGCAGCTTAATTTCTGATGAGCAGTTCTTC	CASSLISDEQFF
TRBV7-2	-	few	TRBJ2-3	TGTGCCAGCAGAGTTAGTAGCGGTACTAGCACAGATACGCAGTATTTT	CASRVSSGTSTDTQYF
TRBV3-1	-	-	TRBJ2-6	TGTGCCAGCAGCCAAGGGGGTACGGGGGCCAACGTCCTGACTTTC	CASSQGGTGANVLTF
TRBV25-1	-	-	TRBJ1-4	TGTGCCAGCAGTGATGAGGAGGACAGTTGGGAAAAACTGTTTTTT	CASSDEEDSWEKLFF